These T cell receptor beta chains were read from a single sample in a study of Graves' ophthalmopathy and Graves' hyperthyroidism. TCRdb recomputed calls from the multiplex PCR reads with MiXCR, one row per CDR3 protein. The data contain about 400,000 distinct CDR3 sequences, around 19% of them singletons. The sequenced sample consisted of peripheral blood. The receptors here all came from a woman aged 18-30 years with Graves' ophthalmopathy. Each CDR3 is given with its conserved first and last residue. D genes are given only for firm matches. The size entry is marked missing in some rows and otherwise reads once, few, many or a size class.

TRBJ2-4	NA	NA	TRBV28	TGTGCCAGCAGTCGTCGACAGATAACAAACATTCAGTACTTC	CASSRRQITNIQYF
TRBJ2-2	NA	many	TRBV6-1	TGTGCCAGCAACCGGGACATTAACACCGGGGAGCTGTTTTTT	CASNRDINTGELFF
TRBJ2-5	TRBD1	many	TRBV11-2	TGTGCCAGCCTCGGGACAGACCAAGAGACCCAGTACTTC	CASLGTDQETQYF
TRBJ2-5	NA	many	TRBV28	TGTGCCAGCAGTAGGAAGCAAGAGACCCAGTACTTC	CASSRKQETQYF
TRBJ1-1	TRBD1	many	TRBV11-2	TGTGCCAGCAGCTTAGTTGCAGGGGGCAGGGTTATTGAAGCTTTCTTT	CASSLVAGGRVIEAFF
TRBJ2-4	NA	many	TRBV4-1	TGCGCCAGCAGCCAAGCCGCAGGGGTAAACATTCAGTACTTC	CASSQAAGVNIQYF
TRBJ1-5	NA	many	TRBV19	TGTGCCAGTAGTATTCGTCGGGACGATCAGCCCCAGCATTTT	CASSIRRDDQPQHF
TRBJ1-1	NA	many	TRBV6-2/TRBV6-3	TGTGCCAGCAGTTCTCCTTCGGGGACACCGTTCACTGAAGCTTTCTTT	CASSSPSGTPFTEAFF
TRBJ2-4	NA	NA	TRBV12-3/TRBV12-4	TGTGCCAGCAGCCGTACCCAAAGTAACAGCGACATTCAGTACTTC	CASSRTQSNSDIQYF
TRBJ1-1	NA	many	TRBV19	TGTGCCAGTATAGGGCAGGGGAGCACTGAAGCTTTCTTT	CASIGQGSTEAFF
TRBJ2-7	TRBD2	NA	TRBV20-1	TGCAGTGCTACAGTGTCCGGGACTAGCGCGGCGGAGCAGTACTTC	CSATVSGTSAAEQYF
TRBJ2-7	TRBD1	many	TRBV6-5	TGTGCCAGCAGTTACACCCGGACAGGGTCCTACGAGCAGTACTTC	CASSYTRTGSYEQYF
TRBJ2-7	TRBD2	many	TRBV4-1	TGCGCCAGCAGCCAAGTGGCCGGGAGCGGGAGTTACGAGCAGTACTTC	CASSQVAGSGSYEQYF
TRBJ1-3	TRBD1	NA	TRBV10-3	TGTGCCATCAGGAGAGGGACAGGCCCTGGAAACACCATATATTTT	CAIRRGTGPGNTIYF
TRBJ2-2	NA	many	TRBV12-3/TRBV12-4	TGTGCCAGCAGTTTTTTACCCCGTACCGATACAGGGAACACCGGGGAGCTGTTTTTT	CASSFLPRTDTGNTGELFF
TRBJ1-3	NA	many	TRBV3-1	TGTGCCAGCAGCCCCGGGACCCAGGGGAGAAACACCATATATTTT	CASSPGTQGRNTIYF
TRBJ2-5	NA	NA	TRBV12-3/TRBV12-4	TGTGCCAGCAGTTTCGCGGGGTGGGAGACCCAGTACTTC	CASSFAGWETQYF
TRBJ2-4	NA	many	TRBV12-3/TRBV12-4	TGTGCCAGCAGTCCTAGGGGGGGACAGCTCACAAACATTCAGTACTTC	CASSPRGGQLTNIQYF
TRBJ2-1	NA	many	TRBV13	TGTGCCAGCAGCCACCCACTCTCCCGGGGCTCCTACAATGAGCAGTTCTTC	CASSHPLSRGSYNEQFF
TRBJ1-5	NA	many	TRBV6-5	TGTGCCAGCAGTCACAGCAATCAGCCCCAGCATTTT	CASSHSNQPQHF
TRBJ1-5	TRBD1	many	TRBV6-1	TGTGCCAGCAGTGAAGCCGTTACAGGGGGGCTCTACTACTTATCCAGCAATCAGCCCCAGCATTTT	CASSEAVTGGLYYLSSNQPQHF
TRBJ1-1	TRBD1	many	TRBV5-1	TGCGCCAGCAGCCGAGGACAGGCTGAACAAGCTTTCTTT	CASSRGQAEQAFF
TRBJ2-7	TRBD1	many	TRBV28	TGTGCCAGCAGTGATATCGGGACAGGGGCCTACGAGCAGTACTTC	CASSDIGTGAYEQYF
TRBJ2-2	NA	NA	TRBV18	TGTGCCAGCTCACCAATCACCGCCGATGGGGAGCTGTTTTTT	CASSPITADGELFF
TRBJ2-2	NA	many	TRBV4-1	TGCGCCAGCAGCCAAGACCAGGGTTATGGCGGTGCGAACACCGGGGAGCTGTTTTTT	CASSQDQGYGGANTGELFF
TRBJ1-1	NA	many	TRBV7-2	TGTGCCAGCAGGACTTCGACAGGGAACACTGAAGCTTTCTTT	CASRTSTGNTEAFF
TRBJ1-2	NA	NA	TRBV6-1	TGTGCCAGCAGTGCGGACCGCTACGGCTACACCTTC	CASSADRYGYTF
TRBJ1-2	TRBD1	many	TRBV12-3/TRBV12-4	TGTGCCAGCAGTTGGGGACAGGGATGGGATGGCTACACCTTC	CASSWGQGWDGYTF
TRBJ1-6	NA	many	TRBV28	TGTGCCAGCACTTTTAGAGGGAGTACCTATAATTCACCCCTCCACTTT	CASTFRGSTYNSPLHF
TRBJ2-2	TRBD2	many	TRBV29-1	TGCAGCGTTAGGACTAGCGGAGGTTCCACCGGGGAGCTGTTTTTT	CSVRTSGGSTGELFF
TRBJ1-5	TRBD1	many	TRBV28	TGTGCCAGCAGTACAGGGGCGCGAAATCAGCCCCAGCATTTT	CASSTGARNQPQHF
TRBJ1-5	TRBD1	many	TRBV30	TGTGCCTGGATGACAGGGCCGGGACAGCCCCAGCATTTT	CAWMTGPGQPQHF
TRBJ2-5	TRBD1	NA	TRBV24-1	TGTGCCACCAGTGATTTCTCCTCCGGGACAGGGGCCCAGTACTTC	CATSDFSSGTGAQYF
TRBJ1-3	NA	many	TRBV5-1	TGCGCCAGCAGCTTGGCGGGGGGGCCCTCTGGAAACACCATATATTTT	CASSLAGGPSGNTIYF
TRBJ1-1	TRBD1	many	TRBV6-1	TGTGCCAGCACTAAGACAGGGGGCTGGAGTGAAGCTTTCTTT	CASTKTGGWSEAFF
TRBJ2-7	NA	NA	TRBV28	TGTGCCAGCAGTTTCCCGACAGTATCCTACGAGCAGTACTTC	CASSFPTVSYEQYF
TRBJ1-2	NA	many	TRBV20-1	TGCAGTGCTAGAGATGCGGGGTTTGTAGAATATGGCTACACCTTC	CSARDAGFVEYGYTF
TRBJ2-2	NA	many	TRBV20-1	TGCAGTGCTAGCCCCATAGGGACTTTCGGGGGCACCGGGGAGCTGTTTTTT	CSASPIGTFGGTGELFF
TRBJ2-2	TRBD1	many	TRBV28	TGTGCCAGCACCCCTACCGGGACAGGGGTGACCGGGGAGCTGTTTTTT	CASTPTGTGVTGELFF
TRBJ2-2	TRBD1	few	TRBV3-1	TGTGCCAGCAGCCACCTCGACAGGGGAGCGAACACCGGGGAGCTGTTTTTT	CASSHLDRGANTGELFF
TRBJ1-1	TRBD1	few	TRBV19	TGTGCCATCGAGGGGGACAGGGGGCAGAGCACTGAAGCTTTCTTT	CAIEGDRGQSTEAFF
TRBJ2-7	NA	many	TRBV5-1	TGCGCCAGCAGCTTTCGGGGGGCCCCCGCCTACGAGCAGTACTTC	CASSFRGAPAYEQYF
TRBJ2-4	TRBD2	NA	TRBV20-1	TGCAGTGCTAGAGCGGGGACTAGCGGGAGGGCGTACTTC	CSARAGTSGRAYF
TRBJ1-2	TRBD1	NA	TRBV7-2	TGTGCCAGCAGCCCGGGGACAGGGGTTTACTATGGCTACACCTTC	CASSPGTGVYYGYTF
TRBJ1-1	TRBD1	many	TRBV12-3/TRBV12-4	TGTGCCAGCACCGGGACAGCGGACACTGAAGCTTTCTTT	CASTGTADTEAFF
TRBJ2-4	NA	few	TRBV3-1	TGTGCCAGCAGCCAAGAGAGCCCCGGAGCCAAAAACATTCAGTACTTC	CASSQESPGAKNIQYF
TRBJ2-5	NA	many	TRBV20-1	TGCAGTGCTAGCCCCGGGACCGGGGGAGAGACCCAGTACTTC	CSASPGTGGETQYF
TRBJ2-7	NA	NA	TRBV6-2/TRBV6-3	TGTGCCAGCAGCTCATCCTACGGGAAGACATACGAGCAGTACTTC	CASSSSYGKTYEQYF